The 23 T cell receptor beta chains listed next were all sequenced from one sample in a study of T and B cells in COVID-19 patients (TCRdb year 2020). The instrument was an Illumina MiSeq. Multiplex PCR with BIOMED2 TRB-A/B primer pools was used to amplify the TRB rearrangements. TCRdb cleaned the public reads at Q25 with fastp, built clones with MiXCR and kept in-frame beta chains. Merged by CDR3 protein, the rows form single entries marked with the most common genes and DNA. The sample has 15,000 to 20,000 distinct CDR3 sequences on record, 36% of them singletons. Jointly, the top ten make up approximately 15% of the sample. Genomic DNA extracted from blood was used in amounts of about 250-500 ng for amplification of TRB repertoires. What was sequenced was blood. The receptors were sampled from a human donor with active COVID-19.

This chain uses TRBV4-3 with TRBJ2-2; D call uncertain. V lost 0 bases and J lost 0, with 8 bases in between. The length of the CDR3 is 16 residues. The germline gives CDR1 LGHNA, CDR2 YSLEER. CDR3: CASSQEGYANTGELFF. The CDR3 DNA sequence: TGCGCCAGCAGCCAAGAAGGCTACGCGAACACCGGGGAGCTGTTTTTT.

This chain joins TRBV12-3 or TRBV12-4 and TRBJ1-1; D unresolved. This CDR3 has 15 residues. The germline V and J ends were trimmed by 4 bases and 5 bases, with 17 bases remaining between them. The CDR3 sequence: CASSSQRLALTEAFF. The CDR3 DNA is TGTGCCAGCAGTTCCCAAAGGCTGGCGCTGACTGAAGCTTTCTTT.

V usage is TRBV6-5 and J usage is TRBJ2-5; the D call may be TRBD1 or TRBD2 (6 bases each). Germline V gives CDR1 MNHEY, CDR2 SVGAGI. Trimming removed 9 bases from V and 5 bases from J, with 13 bases in between. This CDR3 contains 12 residues. This CDR3 reads CASGGRRETQYF. DNA for the CDR3: TGTGCCAGTGGGGGGCGCCGCGAGACCCAGTACTTC.

This clonotype is judged medium-sized. The V call is TRBV19, the J call TRBJ2-7; D gene ambiguous. Trimming pared 3 bases from V and 6 bases from J, leaving 15 bases between. The V gene's germline CDR1 is LNHDA and CDR2 SQIVND (reference sequence). The CDR3 length is 14 residues. CDR3 bases: TGTGCCAGTAGTATGGACCCAGTTTGGGGCGAGCAGTACTTC. Translated: CASSMDPVWGEQYF.

By sample fraction, this clonotype is medium-sized. The chain recombines TRBV5-5 with TRBJ2-3; D call uncertain. The germline V gene encodes CDR1 SGHKS and CDR2 YYEKEE (reference sequence). The CDR3 is 15 residues long. V was pared by 1 base and J by 0 bases, with 9 bases between. The CDR3 here is CASSLFGGSTDTQYF. CDR3 in DNA: TGTGCCAGCAGCTTGTTTGGTGGGAGCACAGATACGCAGTATTTT.

V and J are TRBV5-4 and TRBJ2-2; 8 bases line up with TRBD2. V was clipped by 3 bases and J by 1 base; unmatched bases: 5. Germline V CDR1 and CDR2: SGHNT, YYREEE (reference sequence). The CDR3 consists of 16 residues. The CDR3 region is CASSSMAGGNTGELFF. In nucleotides, the CDR3 is TGTGCCAGCAGCTCGATGGCGGGGGGGAACACCGGGGAGCTGTTTTTT.

Sample share makes this clonotype medium-sized. The chain uses TRBV19 and TRBJ2-3; perhaps TRBD2 as D (6 bases). Germline CDR1 LNHDA, CDR2 SQIVND (reference sequence). V dropped 5 bases and J dropped 2 bases, with 11 bases sitting between them. CDR3 size: 14 residues. The CDR3 coding sequence is TGTGCCAGTAGTGCTGGGACTGCCACAGATACGCAGTATTTT. The encoded protein is CASSAGTATDTQYF.

This clonotype was counted once. V usage is TRBV10-3 and J usage is TRBJ2-7; D perhaps matches TRBD2 (6 bases). V was pared by 9 bases and J by 2 bases, with 23 bases between. The CDR3 has 16 residues. The germline CDR1 and CDR2 sequences are ENHRY and SYGVKD. This chain's CDR3 is CAITGPAGLNAYEQYV. The CDR3 bases are TGTGCCATTACAGGACCAGCGGGCCTAAACGCCTACGAGCAGTACGTC.

This chain links TRBV6-1 with TRBJ2-2, with D hard to call. V gave up 1 base and J gave up 2 bases, with 8 bases separating them. The CDR3 sequence is 15 residues long. In germline, CDR1 is MNHNS, CDR2 SASEGT. CDR3: CASSEGLTNTGELFF. CDR3 nucleotides: TGTGCCAGCAGTGAAGGACTCACAAACACCGGGGAGCTGTTTTTT.

The rearrangement joins TRBV6-5 to TRBJ2-7; D remains ambiguous. This CDR3 comprises 13 residues. Germline CDR1 and CDR2: MNHEY and SVGAGI. CDR3 loop: CAAATDGPYEQYF. The CDR3 DNA reads TGTGCAGCAGCCACGGACGGGCCCTACGAGCAGTACTTC.

J is TRBJ1-3 and V is TRBV6-5, with D perhaps TRBD1 (5 bases). V lost 2 bases and J 2 bases, leaving 10 bases between the germline ends. Germline V gene data show CDR1 as MNHEY and CDR2 as SVGAGI. The CDR3 is made up of 15 amino acids. This chain's CDR3 is CASSYNGGAGNTIYF. DNA for the CDR3: TGTGCCAGCAGTTACAACGGGGGTGCTGGAAACACCATATATTTT.

The gene calls are TRBV19 and TRBJ1-2, with 10 bases matching TRBD1. Germline V gene sequence: CDR1 LNHDA, CDR2 SQIVND (reference sequence). V was pared by 7 bases and J by 2 bases, with 7 bases of the junction left unmatched. The CDR3 runs to 15 residues. CDR3 protein: CASTETGGGNYGYTF. The DNA of the CDR3 is TGTGCCAGTACCGAGACAGGGGGCGGCAACTATGGCTACACCTTC. Together with reference TRBV19 and TRBJ1-2, the CDR3 gives the full variable domain: DGGITQSPKYLFRKEGQNVTLSCEQNLNHDAMYWYRQDPGQGLRLIYYSQIVNDFQKGDIAEGYSVSREKKESFPLTVTSAQKNPTAFYLCASTETGGGNYGYTFGSGTRLTVV.

The chain links TRBV5-4 to TRBJ2-5; 7 bases agree with TRBD2. Germline V gives CDR1 SGHNT, CDR2 YYREEE (reference sequence). The junction had 9 bases not matched to a gene; V was cut back by 1 base and J by 0 bases. CDR3 size: 17 residues. The CDR3 coding sequence is TGTGCCAGCAGCTTGTACTCTGGCGGGGGTAACCAAGAGACCCAGTACTTC. Protein sequence: CASSLYSGGGNQETQYF.

The table lists this clonotype with a few counts. The chain links TRBV5-5 to TRBJ2-1, with no clear D. Germline V gives CDR1 SGHKS, CDR2 YYEKEE (reference sequence). V shed 1 base and J shed 4 bases, with 3 bases lying between them. The CDR3 length is 12 residues. This CDR3 reads CASSLNYNEQFF. The CDR3 DNA follows: TGTGCCAGCAGCTTGAATTACAATGAGCAGTTCTTC.

A few counts support this clonotype. CDR3 in DNA: TGTGCCAGTAGTCCTAGCGGGAAAAATGAGCAGTACTTC. Its translation: CASSPSGKNEQYF. The genes are TRBV19 and TRBJ2-7; 9 positions agree with TRBD2. V shed 5 bases, J shed 7 bases, and the junction held 6 bases outside the gene matches. Germline CDR1 is LNHDA and CDR2 is SQIVND (reference sequence). CDR3 size: 13 residues.

This clonotype was counted between two and nine times. V is TRBV6-2 or TRBV6-3 and J is TRBJ2-1, with TRBD1 matching 9 bases. The length of the CDR3 is 20 residues. J gave up 1 base and V 0 bases, and 13 bases lay outside the gene matches. The germline V gene encodes CDR1 MNHEY and CDR2 SVGEGT. CDR3 in DNA: TGTGCCAGCAGTTACTCGGGGACAGGGCGGGGGAAGGGTTCCTACAATGAGCAGTTCTTC. Its protein is CASSYSGTGRGKGSYNEQFF.

The V call is TRBV7-2, the J call TRBJ2-7; 7 bases line up with TRBD1. CDR3 size: 14 residues. CDR1 SGHTA and CDR2 FQGNSA come from the germline V gene. Germline trimming cut 2 bases from V and 1 base from J; bases unmatched to any gene: 2. The CDR3 sequence is CASSLTGDSYEQYF. CDR3 nucleotide sequence: TGTGCCAGCAGCTTAACAGGGGATTCCTACGAGCAGTACTTC.

There are a few counts of this clonotype. J is TRBJ2-4 and V is TRBV15; a weak D match, TRBD1 (6 bases). V dropped 9 bases and J dropped 1 base, with 19 bases sitting between them. Germline CDR1 is LNHNV and CDR2 is YYDKDF (reference sequence). CDR3 length: 16 residues. This chain's CDR3 is CATKESGGGAKNIQYF. The CDR3 DNA reads as TGTGCCACGAAGGAAAGTGGGGGCGGGGCCAAAAACATTCAGTACTTC.

In its sample, this clonotype was seen a few times. The rearrangement uses TRBV12-3 or TRBV12-4 and TRBJ2-7, with D perhaps being TRBD1 or TRBD2 (5 bases each). Trimming cost V 6 bases and J 9 bases, with 15 bases left between them. The length of the CDR3 is 12 residues. The CDR3 protein is CASSLGPDGQYV. The DNA of the CDR3 is TGTGCCAGCAGCTTGGGACCGGACGGGCAGTACGTC.

This chain connects TRBV7-9 to TRBJ1-5; TRBD1 agrees at 9 bases. Looked up from germline, CDR1 is SEHNR and CDR2 is FQNEAQ (reference sequence). The J segment lost 0 bases and the V segment lost 1 base, leaving 4 bases of the junction unmatched. This CDR3 contains 17 residues. CDR3 nucleotides: TGTGCCAGCAGCTTAGACGGGACAGGGCGTAGCAATCAGCCCCAGCATTTT. This sequence encodes CASSLDGTGRSNQPQHF.

There are a few counts of this clonotype. The rearrangement uses TRBV7-2 and TRBJ2-1; the match to TRBD1 covers 9 bases. The J segment lost 8 bases and the V segment lost 4 bases, leaving 9 bases of the junction unmatched. The CDR3 length is 15 residues. Germline assignment: CDR1 SGHTA and CDR2 FQGNSA. The CDR3 nucleotides read TGTGCCAGCAGCTCTCGGACAGGGGCGGGGGATGAGCAGTTCTTC. Protein sequence: CASSSRTGAGDEQFF.

In its sample, this clonotype ranks as medium-sized. The chain combines TRBV29-1 with TRBJ2-7; the match to TRBD1 covers 8 bases. CDR1 and CDR2 from the germline V gene are SQVTM and ANQGSEA. Trimming cost V 6 bases and J 2 bases; bases outside gene matches: 3. The CDR3 spans 12 residues. CDR3 DNA sequence: TGCAGCGTAGGACAGGGTGCCTACGAGCAGTACTTC. Protein: CSVGQGAYEQYF.

This clonotype is categorized as medium-sized. The rearrangement links TRBV6-1 to TRBJ2-1, with D possibly TRBD1 on 5 matching bases. Trimming left V 3 bases short and J 6 bases short, with 9 bases between. This CDR3 is 13 amino acids long. Germline V gene data show CDR1 as MNHNS and CDR2 as SASEGT. The CDR3 spells CASSDDSINEQFF. CDR3 sequence (DNA): TGTGCCAGCAGTGATGACAGCATCAATGAGCAGTTCTTC.